These 5 T cell receptor beta chains originate from one sample sequenced in a study of cytomegalovirus exposure and HLA in healthy donors. Clones were sequenced by immunoSEQ multiplex PCR, and TCRdb holds only the in-frame ones, with some missing. The table includes 65,000 to 75,000 clones, 94% detected once. Input material: PBMCs. The receptor source for this set is a man between 18 and 35 years old in good health and CMV-seropositive.

This sequence joins TRBV9 and TRBJ2-1, with 7 bases identical to TRBD2. This CDR3 region has 11 residues. V was clipped by 3 bases and J by 13 bases; unmatched bases: 4. Per the germline V gene, CDR1 is SGDLS and CDR2 is YYNGEE. The CDR3 DNA reads as TGTGCCAGCAGCGCGGGACTAAATCAGTTCTTC. This sequence encodes CASSAGLNQFF.

V and J are TRBV5-1 and TRBJ2-7; 7 bases fit TRBD2. With 2 bases clipped from V and 3 bases from J, the junction kept 11 bases outside the gene matches. The CDR3 spans 16 residues. Germline CDR1 reads SGHRS; CDR2 reads YFSETQ. The CDR3 DNA reads TGCGCCAGCAGCTTAACCGCAGCGGGGAGGTTCTACGAGCAGTACTTC. This sequence encodes CASSLTAAGRFYEQYF.

This clone was counted once. This chain joins TRBV11-2 and TRBJ2-7; D might be TRBD1 (5 bases). The germline V and J ends were trimmed by 4 bases and 2 bases, with 15 bases remaining between them. CDR1 is SGHAT, CDR2 FQNNGV, per germline. The CDR3 sequence is 15 residues long. CDR3 in amino acids: CASSYVGQDTYEQYF. CDR3 bases: TGTGCCAGCAGCTACGTGGGGCAGGACACCTACGAGCAGTACTTC.

The V and J genes are TRBV27 and TRBJ1-4; no clear D. The CDR3 length is 12 residues. Trimming took off 7 bases at V and 8 bases at J, with 11 bases between the two ends. CDR1 is MNHEY, CDR2 SMNVEV, per germline (reference sequence). The CDR3 nucleotides read TGTGCCAGCAAATCGTCAGGCGAAAAACTGTTTTTT. It translates to CASKSSGEKLFF.

This rearrangement joins TRBV7-5 to TRBJ1-3; the table's D call of TRBD1 was not tested on the DNA. TRBV7-5 is a pseudogene locus. The CDR3 length is 15 residues. The CDR3, as DNA: TGTGCCAGAAGTCCCGACAGCAGCTCTGGAAACACCATATATTTT. Its translation: CARSPDSSSGNTIYF.